This record looks at one T cell receptor (beta chain) sequence and its context. The target antigen is unknown. CDR3 length: 15 residues. CDR1 and CDR2 from the germline V gene are MNHNS and SASEGT. V lost 4 bases and J lost 4; bases outside the gene matches: 5. RNA, once extracted, was reverse transcribed into cDNA for use as the sequencing template. The method was immunoSEQ multiplex PCR; TCRdb's version includes in-frame clones alone and lacks a portion of them. The sample holds about 110,000 clones, about three fifths seen once. The treatment denotes: oral pan-JAK inhibitor, 5-10 mg twice daily. Alopecia areata patients gave lesional scalp punch biopsies and peripheral blood samples. This entry is derived from a study of CD8+ T cells in alopecia areata. At the level of the study: Treated patients swallowed 5 to 10 mg of oral tofacitinib twice daily.

Whole-study findings and limits: Scalp sample sequencing also detects resident alphabeta T cells of normal skin. Administration of tofacitinib significantly diminished scalp clonality and expanded CD8+ clones within the top 100.

The material was CD8+ T cells sorted from blood, obtained at week 24, from a patient treated with tofacitinib. The origin of this receptor is a human donor with alopecia areata. This chain connects TRBV6-1 to TRBJ2-3, with 10 bases aligning to TRBD2. CDR3 amino acids: CASSASSGGADTQYF. As DNA, the CDR3 is TGTGCCAGCAGTGCGTCGAGCGGGGGGGCAGATACGCAGTATTTT.